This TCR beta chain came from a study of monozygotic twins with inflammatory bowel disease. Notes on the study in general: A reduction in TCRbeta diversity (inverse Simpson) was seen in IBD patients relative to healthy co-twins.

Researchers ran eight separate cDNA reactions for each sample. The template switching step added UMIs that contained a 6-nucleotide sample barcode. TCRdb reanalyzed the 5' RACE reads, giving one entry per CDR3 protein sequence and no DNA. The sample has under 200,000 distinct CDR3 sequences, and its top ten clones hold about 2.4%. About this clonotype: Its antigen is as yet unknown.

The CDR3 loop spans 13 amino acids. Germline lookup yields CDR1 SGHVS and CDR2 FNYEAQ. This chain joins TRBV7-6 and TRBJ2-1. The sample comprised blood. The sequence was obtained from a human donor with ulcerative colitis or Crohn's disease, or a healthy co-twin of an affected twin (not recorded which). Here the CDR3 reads CASSFWSTNEQFF.